The 4 T cell receptor beta chains reported below all come from one sample, sequenced in a study of technical replicates of blood from a handful of donors. The protocol was immunoSEQ multiplex PCR, while the TCRdb copy is restricted to in-frame clones and leaves out a portion. The profile covers tens of thousands of clones, with about 93% appearing a single time and over 0.35% taken by the ten largest. Sample: T cells isolated from PBMCs. The receptors were gathered from a human donor in good health.

The chain couples TRBV6-6 to TRBJ1-1, with D perhaps matching TRBD1 (5 bases). The CDR3 is 15 amino acids. Looked up from germline, CDR1 is MNHNY and CDR2 is SVGAGI (reference sequence). The ends were cut back, 8 bases at V and 1 base at J, with 17 bases in the middle. This CDR3 reads CASSQEGSPNTEAFF. CDR3 nucleotides: TGTGCCAGCTCACAGGAGGGGAGCCCGAACACTGAAGCTTTCTTT.

As to this clone: Other DNA sequences in the same sample also yield this CDR3. This chain connects TRBV29-1 to TRBJ1-2; no clear D gene. Germline V lookup: CDR1 SQVTM, CDR2 ANQGSEA. Trimming removed 1 base at V and 2 bases at J, with 11 bases between. The CDR3 spans 14 residues. The CDR3 sequence is CSVEGRGRNYGYTF. CDR3 DNA: TGCAGCGTTGAAGGTCGGGGAAGGAACTATGGCTACACCTTC.

The rearrangement links TRBV7-7 to TRBJ2-1, with 8 bases identical to TRBD2. CDR3 length: 15 residues. Germline V CDR1 and CDR2: SSHAT, FNYEAQ (reference sequence). Trimming cost V 3 bases and J 8 bases; bases outside gene matches: 9. The CDR3 region has the DNA TGTGCCAGCAGCTTTAAAGCGGGAGCTTTCTATGAGCAGTTCTTC. Its translation is CASSFKAGAFYEQFF. Using reference TRBV7-7 and TRBJ2-1 for the parts outside the CDR3, the full variable domain is GAGVSQSPRYKVTKRGQDVTLRCDPISSHATLYWYQQALGQGPEFLTYFNYEAQPDKSGLPSDRFSAERPEGSISTLTIQRTEQRDSAMYRCASSFKAGAFYEQFFGPGTRLTVL.

J is TRBJ2-7 and V is TRBV4-3, with a tentative D call TRBD2 (6 bases). V was cut by 0 bases and J by 7 bases, with 19 bases left in between. The CDR3 totals 16 residues. CDR1 is LGHNA, CDR2 YSLEER, per germline. CDR3 in DNA: TGCGCCAGCAGCCAAGATCTGGGACGGTTCGGAGGGGAGCAGTACTTC. Amino acids: CASSQDLGRFGGEQYF.